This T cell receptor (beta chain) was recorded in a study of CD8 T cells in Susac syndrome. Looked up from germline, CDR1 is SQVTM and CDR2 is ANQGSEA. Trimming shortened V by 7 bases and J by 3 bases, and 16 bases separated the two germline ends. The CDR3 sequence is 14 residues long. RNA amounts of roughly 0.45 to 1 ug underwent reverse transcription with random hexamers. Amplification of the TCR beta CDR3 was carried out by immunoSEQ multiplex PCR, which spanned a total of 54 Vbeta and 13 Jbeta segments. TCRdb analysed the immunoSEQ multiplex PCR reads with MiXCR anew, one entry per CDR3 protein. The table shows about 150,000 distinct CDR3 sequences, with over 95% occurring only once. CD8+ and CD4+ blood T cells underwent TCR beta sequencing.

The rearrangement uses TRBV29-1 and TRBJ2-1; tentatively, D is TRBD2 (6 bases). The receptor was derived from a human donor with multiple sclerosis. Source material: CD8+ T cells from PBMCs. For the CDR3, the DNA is TGCAGCGGGGGGGACCCTGCAAACTACAATGAGCAGTTCTTC. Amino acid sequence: CSGGDPANYNEQFF.